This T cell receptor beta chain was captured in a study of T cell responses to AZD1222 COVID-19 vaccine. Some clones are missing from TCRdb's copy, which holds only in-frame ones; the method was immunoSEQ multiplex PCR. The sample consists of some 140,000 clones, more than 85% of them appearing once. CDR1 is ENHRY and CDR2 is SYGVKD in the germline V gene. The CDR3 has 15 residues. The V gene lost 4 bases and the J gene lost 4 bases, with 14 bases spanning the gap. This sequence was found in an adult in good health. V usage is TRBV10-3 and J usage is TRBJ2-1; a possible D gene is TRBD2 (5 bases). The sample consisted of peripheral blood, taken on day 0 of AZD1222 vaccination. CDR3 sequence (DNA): TGTGCCATCAGTGGTACGGAACGGGGATACAATGAGCAGTTCTTC. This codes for CAISGTERGYNEQFF.